The 23 T cell receptor beta chains below all came from one sample that was sequenced in a study of cytomegalovirus exposure and HLA in healthy donors. The PCR made use of 60 Vbeta and 13 Jbeta primers. Sequencing was performed with immunoSEQ multiplex PCR; in TCRdb, only in-frame clones are kept and a portion is missing. The profile shows hundreds of thousands of clones, about 81% of them singletons. The sequenced sample consisted of PBMCs. The receptors derive from a man aged 35 to 55 in good health and CMV-seropositive.

The chain carries TRBV18 and TRBJ1-1; perhaps TRBD1 as D (5 bases). V lost 0 bases, J lost 0 bases, and 8 bases lay in between. CDR3 size: 15 residues. CDR1 and CDR2 from the germline V gene are KGHSH and LQKENI. CDR3 nucleotides: TGTGCCAGCTCACCACCCGGCAGGGTGAACACTGAAGCTTTCTTT. It encodes CASSPPGRVNTEAFF.

The chain combines TRBV6-6 with TRBJ2-3, with 9 bases lining up with TRBD1. This CDR3 has 16 residues. The V segment lost 11 bases and the J segment 3 bases; nucleotides outside the gene matches: 15. Germline V gene data show CDR1 as MNHNY and CDR2 as SVGAGI (reference sequence). The CDR3 nucleotides are TGTGCCTCGGTATCGGGGGCCGGGACAGGGACAGATACGCAGTATTTT. This translates into CASVSGAGTGTDTQYF.

V and J are TRBV19 and TRBJ2-7, with 7 bases lining up with TRBD1. The CDR3 is 15 amino acids. V lost 1 base and J lost 3; bases outside the gene matches: 6. Germline CDR1 reads LNHDA; CDR2 reads SQIVND (reference sequence). The CDR3 DNA reads as TGTGCCAGTAGTATAGGCGGGCAGGGGGTCTACGAGCAGTACTTC. Its translation is CASSIGGQGVYEQYF.

The CDR3 coding sequence is TGTGCCAGCAGCGCAGCGGGAGGTCCCTCAGATACGCAGTATTTT. Protein sequence: CASSAAGGPSDTQYF. The chain is built from TRBV5-4 and TRBJ2-3; 9 positions agree with TRBD2. The CDR3 is 15 residues long. Germline V lookup: CDR1 SGHNT, CDR2 YYREEE (reference sequence). V was clipped by 4 bases and J by 4 bases; unmatched bases: 7.

This clone was picked up one time. V and J are TRBV7-2 and TRBJ2-1; 10 bases line up with TRBD2. J lost 5 bases, V lost 6 bases, and 7 bases had no gene match. CDR3 length: 15 residues. Germline assignment: CDR1 SGHTA and CDR2 FQGNSA. The CDR3 here is CASRRLAGVNNEQFF. CDR3 in DNA: TGTGCCAGCAGGCGGCTAGCGGGAGTCAACAATGAGCAGTTCTTC.

J is TRBJ2-2 and V is TRBV18; 7 bases line up with TRBD2. Germline V gene sequence: CDR1 KGHSH, CDR2 LQKENI. The CDR3 sequence is 16 residues long. The ends lost 0 bases at V and 3 bases at J; junction bases unmatched: 4. CDR3 coding DNA: TGTGCCAGCTCACCACCGGGCGGGAGAGACACCGGGGAGCTGTTTTTT. Translation gives CASSPPGGRDTGELFF.

CDR3 sequence (DNA): TGCGCCAGCAGCCATGACACAGATGAAGCTTTCTTT. Its translation is CASSHDTDEAFF. The chain carries TRBV4-1 and TRBJ1-1; D call uncertain. Germline lookup yields CDR1 MGHRA and CDR2 YSYEKL. The CDR3 is made up of 12 amino acids. V was shortened by 3 bases and J by 7 bases, with 9 bases between the two germline ends.

This sequence joins TRBV12-5 and TRBJ2-5; D is perhaps TRBD2 (6 bases). V gave up 11 bases and J gave up 2 bases, with 12 bases separating them. CDR1 and CDR2 from the germline V gene are LGHNT and FRNRAP. The CDR3 loop spans 12 amino acids. In DNA form, the CDR3 reads TGTGCTGGCAGACTAGGACAAGAGACCCAGTACTTC. Encoded protein: CAGRLGQETQYF.

The genes are TRBV5-1 and TRBJ2-1; TRBD2 is a possible D gene (5 bases). V lost 0 bases, J lost 6 bases, and 7 bases lay in between. From germline, CDR1 is SGHRS and CDR2 YFSETQ. This CDR3 is built from 13 residues. The CDR3 loop reads CASSLEGGNEQFF. DNA for the CDR3: TGCGCCAGCAGCTTGGAAGGAGGCAATGAGCAGTTCTTC.

This chain links TRBV19 with TRBJ2-1; 9 bases agree with TRBD1. The CDR3 has 14 amino acids. Looked up from germline, CDR1 is LNHDA and CDR2 is SQIVND (reference sequence). The trim removed 8 bases at V and 1 base at J, leaving 3 bases unmatched. This CDR3 reads CASLDRGSYNEQFF. CDR3 coding DNA: TGTGCCAGTTTGGACAGGGGTTCCTACAATGAGCAGTTCTTC.

The chain combines TRBV19 with TRBJ1-2; TRBD1 might be the D (5 bases). Germline loops: CDR1 LNHDA, CDR2 SQIVND (reference sequence). The CDR3 has 14 amino acids. With 3 bases removed from V and 7 bases from J, the gap between germline ends came to 15 bases. The CDR3 here is CASSMDGGFAGYTF. The CDR3 DNA follows: TGTGCCAGTAGTATGGACGGGGGGTTTGCTGGCTACACCTTC.

The chain recombines TRBV4-2 with TRBJ2-2, with D unclear. The CDR3 sequence is 12 residues long. V was trimmed by 1 base and J by 5 bases, leaving 2 bases between them. The germline V gene encodes CDR1 LGHNA and CDR2 YNFKEQ. This chain's CDR3 is CASSQATGELFF. The DNA for the CDR3 is TGTGCCAGCAGCCAAGCAACCGGGGAGCTGTTTTTT.

The rearrangement joins TRBV6-6 to TRBJ1-1; 7 bases line up with TRBD1. V lost 4 bases to trimming and J lost 5 bases; unmatched junction nucleotides: 4. Germline lookup yields CDR1 MNHNY and CDR2 SVGAGI (reference sequence). The CDR3 totals 13 residues. The chain's CDR3 is CASSFQGETEAFF. The CDR3 coding sequence is TGTGCCAGCAGTTTTCAGGGGGAAACTGAAGCTTTCTTT.

Here the CDR3 DNA reads TGTGCCAGCATGTTAACGGGAGGGGAGTACAATGAGCAGTTCTTC. Protein product: CASMLTGGEYNEQFF. The V and J genes are TRBV6-5 and TRBJ2-1; 8 bases align to TRBD2. The junction had 9 bases not matched to a gene; V was cut back by 7 bases and J by 4 bases. This CDR3 has 15 amino acids. Looked up from germline, CDR1 is MNHEY and CDR2 is SVGAGI.

The chain couples TRBV14 to TRBJ1-1, with D uncertain. Looked up from germline, CDR1 is SGHDN and CDR2 is FVKESK. The CDR3 has 12 amino acids. V was shortened by 1 base and J by 2 bases, with 2 bases between the two germline ends. The CDR3 region has the DNA TGTGCCAGCAGCCAAGTAAACACTGAAGCTTTCTTT. The encoded protein is CASSQVNTEAFF.

This sequence joins TRBV5-1 and TRBJ2-6, with a possible D match to TRBD2 (6 bases). V was cut by 4 bases and J by 3 bases, with 14 bases left in between. CDR3 size: 16 residues. The germline CDR1 and CDR2 sequences are SGHRS and YFSETQ. This chain's CDR3 is CASSPGGVFGANVLTF. The CDR3 region has the DNA TGCGCCAGCAGCCCCGGAGGGGTCTTTGGGGCCAACGTCCTGACTTTC.

The chain is built from TRBV6-5 and TRBJ1-3; 10 bases map to TRBD1. The germline gives CDR1 MNHEY, CDR2 SVGAGI. The V and J ends lost 4 bases and 4 bases, in that order; junction bases with no gene match: 7. CDR3 length: 16 amino acids. CDR3 nucleotide sequence: TGTGCCAGCAGTTTCCGGGACAGGGGCCTCGGAAACACCATATATTTT. It yields the protein CASSFRDRGLGNTIYF.

V and J are TRBV5-6 and TRBJ1-5; D gene uncertain. Trimming removed 3 bases from V and 6 bases from J, with 19 bases in between. This CDR3 is built from 16 residues. Germline CDR1 SGHDT, CDR2 YYEEEE. The CDR3 region has the DNA TGTGCCAGCAGCTGGAGGGCTAATGGGCTAATTCAGCCCCAGCATTTT. This gives the protein CASSWRANGLIQPQHF.

The V and J genes are TRBV19 and TRBJ2-5; D unclear. V gave up 1 base and J gave up 1 base, with 7 bases separating them. The CDR3 sequence is 14 residues long. Germline CDR1 and CDR2: LNHDA and SQIVND (reference sequence). In nucleotides, the CDR3 is TGTGCCAGTAGTATAGTTCCAGGCCAAGAGACCCAGTACTTC. Its translation: CASSIVPGQETQYF. Full variable domain (missing parts from reference TRBV19 and TRBJ2-5): DGGITQSPKYLFRKEGQNVTLSCEQNLNHDAMYWYRQDPGQGLRLIYYSQIVNDFQKGDIAEGYSVSREKKESFPLTVTSAQKNPTAFYLCASSIVPGQETQYFGPGTRLLVL.

The chain employs TRBV9 and TRBJ2-1; D not resolved. V was cut by 4 bases and J by 10 bases, with 15 bases left in between. The CDR3 is 13 residues long. The V gene's germline CDR1 is SGDLS and CDR2 YYNGEE. CDR3 sequence: CASSPPGLGEQFF. The CDR3 DNA reads as TGTGCCAGCAGCCCGCCCGGCCTCGGGGAGCAGTTCTTC.

The chain recombines TRBV29-1 with TRBJ1-2, with D hard to call. The germline gives CDR1 SQVTM, CDR2 ANQGSEA. The CDR3 runs to 11 residues. Between the trimmed V and J ends, which lost 2 bases and 8 bases, there was a span of 9 bases. The CDR3 coding sequence is TGCAGCGTTGAACAACTGCAAGGCTACACCTTC. Encoded protein: CSVEQLQGYTF.

This chain connects TRBV28 to TRBJ1-5; TRBD1 matches at 8 bases. Germline lookup yields CDR1 MDHEN and CDR2 SYDVKM. The V segment lost 6 bases and the J segment 3 bases; nucleotides outside the gene matches: 7. The CDR3 is made up of 15 amino acids. For the CDR3, the DNA is TGTGCCAGCAGCCCAAGGACAGGGAACAATCAGCCCCAGCATTTT. It specifies CASSPRTGNNQPQHF.

This clone showed up just once. The CDR3 coding sequence is TGTGCCAGCAGCCTGGGACAGGGCCCCTTTGAGCAGTACTTC. It is translated as CASSLGQGPFEQYF. The rearrangement uses TRBV11-2 and TRBJ2-7; 9 bases fit TRBD1. The CDR3 totals 14 residues. Germline values: CDR1 SGHAT, CDR2 FQNNGV. Germline trimming cut 5 bases from V and 7 bases from J; bases unmatched to any gene: 9.